The next 3 T cell receptor beta chains were all read from a single sample in a study of radiation and T cells in renal cell carcinoma (dated by TCRdb to the early 2020s). The library came from the immunoSEQ multiplex PCR assay. TCRdb retrieved this table from immuneACCESS and kept in-frame rearrangements only. Not all clones are present; in checked studies, unresolved V genes account for under half, and no reason is known for the remainder. In this sample the table shows 75,000 to 95,000 clones, just under 85% of which occur a single time. The ten largest make up 9.4% of the sample. Explained via the paper, the time point label denotes: blood 4 weeks post-SBRT, at nephrectomy. The intended sense of this specimen's treatment or condition label: 15 Gy SBRT to primary tumor, nephrectomy 4 weeks later. The material sequenced was blood, taken from a patient whose treatment included radiotherapy and nephrectomy. The receptors come from a man aged 50-59 years with renal cell carcinoma.

The chain recombines TRBV12-5 with TRBJ1-5; D is possibly TRBD1 (6 bases). The CDR3 has 14 amino acids. The V end lost 5 bases, the J end lost 0 bases, and 8 bases lay between the germline ends. Germline CDR1 and CDR2: LGHNT and FRNRAP. The DNA for the CDR3 is TGTGCTAGTGGTGCCAGGGGTAGCAATCAGCCCCAGCATTTT. As protein: CASGARGSNQPQHF.

The chain combines TRBV27 with TRBJ1-5; no clear D. V was shortened by 8 bases and J by 0 bases, with 11 bases between the two germline ends. The CDR3 contains 14 residues. Germline lookup yields CDR1 MNHEY and CDR2 SMNVEV (reference sequence). The CDR3 here is CASSGYHSNQPQHF. The CDR3 DNA reads TGTGCCAGCTCAGGTTATCATAGCAATCAGCCCCAGCATTTT.

The rearrangement joins TRBV2 to TRBJ1-2, with 7 bases that match TRBD1. V gave up 4 bases and J gave up 8 bases; unmatched junction bases: 10. The CDR3 consists of 14 residues. Germline V CDR1 and CDR2: SNHLY, FYNNEI. In nucleotides, the CDR3 is TGTGCCAGCAGTGTGAGCCCAGGGGGTTTGGGCTACACCTTC. Protein product: CASSVSPGGLGYTF.